Listed below are T cell receptor beta chains from one sample, sequenced in a study of cytomegalovirus exposure and HLA in healthy donors. Some clones are missing from TCRdb's copy, which holds only in-frame ones; the method was immunoSEQ multiplex PCR. Of 150,000 to 200,000 clones in the sample, 68% were seen once. Source material: PBMCs. These receptor sequences come from a man aged 25-45 years in good health and CMV-seropositive. The CDR3 runs from the conserved cysteine through the conserved F or W. The D gene is left open where the match is weak. Rows give clone size only sometimes, using once, few, many, or a class for an expanded clone.

d_call j_call v_call clone_size cdr3_nt cdr3_aa
- TRBJ1-5 TRBV6-6 - TGTGCCAGCAGCTCCTGGGGGGGAGACAATCAGCCCCAGCATTTT CASSSWGGDNQPQHF
- TRBJ1-1 TRBV7-9 few TGTGCCAGCAGCACCTCGGACAAGAACACTGAAGCTTTCTTT CASSTSDKNTEAFF
TRBD1 TRBJ2-7 TRBV10-3 - TGTGCCATCAGTGAGGAGGGACAGGGGGGGTCCTCGGAGTACTTC CAISEEGQGGSSEYF
- TRBJ2-7 TRBV29-1 - TGCAGCGTTGAAGACCCTACCTACGAGCAGTACTTC CSVEDPTYEQYF
- TRBJ2-2 TRBV10-3 medium-sized TGTGCCACGCAGGACTCATTTGGTGGAGCGAACACCGGGGAGCTGTTTTTT CATQDSFGGANTGELFF
TRBD2 TRBJ2-5 TRBV10-1 - TGCGCCAGCAGCGACACCGGGACTAGCGGGAGAGGAGAGACCCAGTACTTC CASSDTGTSGRGETQYF
TRBD2 TRBJ2-2 TRBV19 - TGTGCCAGTAGTGCCATAGCGGGAAGGAAGGCCGGGGAGCTGTTTTTT CASSAIAGRKAGELFF
TRBD1 TRBJ2-1 TRBV5-6 - TGTGCCAGCAGAACAAGGACAGGGGGAGGCTCCTACAATGAGCAGTTCTTC CASRTRTGGGSYNEQFF
- TRBJ2-7 TRBV6-1 - TGTGCCAGCAGTGGTTACGGCCGTTGGCTGGGGGGCGAGCAGTACTTC CASSGYGRWLGGEQYF
TRBD1 TRBJ2-7 TRBV18 few TGTGCCAGCTCACTGCTAGCCCCCGGGACAGGGGGCGAGCAGTACTTC CASSLLAPGTGGEQYF
- TRBJ2-2 TRBV21-1 - TGTGCCAGTCTCAAAGGGGGGGGACTAGCGGGTAACACCGGGGAGCTGTTTTTT CASLKGGGLAGNTGELFF
- TRBJ1-2 TRBV4-1 once TGCGCCAGCAGCCAGCTGACAGGACTTAACTATGGCTACACCTTC CASSQLTGLNYGYTF
TRBD1 TRBJ1-2 TRBV28 - TGTGCCAGCACCCAAGGGGACAGAGCCTATGGCTACACCTTC CASTQGDRAYGYTF
TRBD2 TRBJ2-7 TRBV6-1 - TGTGCCAGCAGTGAAGGGGCTAGCGGGAGGTACTCCTACGAGCAGTACTTC CASSEGASGRYSYEQYF
TRBD2 TRBJ2-3 TRBV2 - TGTGCCAGCAGTGAAGAAGGACGGGTTAGCGGGAGATTTGAGTTCACAGATACGCAGTATTTT CASSEEGRVSGRFEFTDTQYF
- TRBJ2-7 TRBV12-5 - TGTGCTAGTGGTTTGGACCTGGAGTTTTGGCAGTACTTC CASGLDLEFWQYF
- TRBJ1-1 TRBV7-9 - TGTGCCAGCAGCCCGGGGGGACATACGGCTGAAGCTTTCTTT CASSPGGHTAEAFF
TRBD1 TRBJ2-2 TRBV10-1 - TGCGCCAGCAGTGAAACAGGGGGTACGAACACCGGGGAGCTGTTTTTT CASSETGGTNTGELFF
TRBD2 TRBJ2-1 TRBV16 - TGTGCCAGCAGCCAATCGGCTCCACTAGCGGGAGTTCAGTTCTTC CASSQSAPLAGVQFF
- TRBJ1-2 TRBV5-6 - TGTGCCAGCAGCTTGGGAGACTATGGCTACACCTTC CASSLGDYGYTF